This T cell receptor (beta chain) was observed in a study of T cell changes during pregnancy in multiple sclerosis. CDR1 and CDR2 from the germline V gene are KGHSH and LQKENI. The V gene lost 3 bases and the J gene lost 1 base, with 7 bases spanning the gap. The CDR3 contains 15 residues. Profiling relied on immunoSEQ multiplex PCR, and the TCRdb table lists in-frame clones only, not all of them. Of about 79,000 clones in the sample, around 93% were seen once. The V gene is TRBV18, the J gene TRBJ2-6, with D maybe TRBD1 (5 bases). Sequenced here: peripheral blood, sampled in the second trimester of pregnancy. The clonotype comes from a female donor in good health, enrolled as a control in a pregnancy study. The CDR3 DNA sequence: TGTGCCAGCTCACCCCAGGGTTCTGGGGCCAACGTCCTGACTTTC. This sequence encodes CASSPQGSGANVLTF.